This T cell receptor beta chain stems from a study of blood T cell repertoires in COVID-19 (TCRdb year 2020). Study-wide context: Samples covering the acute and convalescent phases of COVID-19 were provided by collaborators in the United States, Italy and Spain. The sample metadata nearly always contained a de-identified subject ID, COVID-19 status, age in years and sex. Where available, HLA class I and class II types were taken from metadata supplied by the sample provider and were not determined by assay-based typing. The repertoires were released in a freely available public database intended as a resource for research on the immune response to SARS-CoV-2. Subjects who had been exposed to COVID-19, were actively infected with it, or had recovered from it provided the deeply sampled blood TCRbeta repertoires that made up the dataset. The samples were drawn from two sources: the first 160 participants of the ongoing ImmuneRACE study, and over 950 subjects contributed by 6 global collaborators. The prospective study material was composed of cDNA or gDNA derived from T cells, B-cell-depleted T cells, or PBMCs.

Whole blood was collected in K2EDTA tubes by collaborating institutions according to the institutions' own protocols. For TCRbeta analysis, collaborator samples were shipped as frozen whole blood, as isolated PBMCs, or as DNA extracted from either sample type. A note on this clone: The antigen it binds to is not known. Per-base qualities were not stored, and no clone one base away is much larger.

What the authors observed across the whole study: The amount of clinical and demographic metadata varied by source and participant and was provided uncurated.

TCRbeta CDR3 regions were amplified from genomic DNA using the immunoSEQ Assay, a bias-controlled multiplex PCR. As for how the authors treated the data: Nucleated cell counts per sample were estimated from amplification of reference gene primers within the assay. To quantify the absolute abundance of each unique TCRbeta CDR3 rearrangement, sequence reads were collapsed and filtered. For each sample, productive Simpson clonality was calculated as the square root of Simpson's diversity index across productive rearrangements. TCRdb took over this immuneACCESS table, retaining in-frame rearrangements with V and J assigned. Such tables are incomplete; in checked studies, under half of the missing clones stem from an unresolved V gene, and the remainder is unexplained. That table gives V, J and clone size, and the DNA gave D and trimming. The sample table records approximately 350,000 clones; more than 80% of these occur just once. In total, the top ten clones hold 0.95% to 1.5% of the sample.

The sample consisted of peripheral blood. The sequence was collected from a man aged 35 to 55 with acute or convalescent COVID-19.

In nucleotides, the sequence is TGTGCCAGCAGCGATAGCGGAGGGGCCTACAATGAGCAGTTCTTC. Translated, it reads CASSDSGGAYNEQFF. The chain is made from TRBV9 and TRBJ2-1; matching of 6 bases hints at TRBD2 as the D gene. At the junction V is shortened by 3 bases and J by 2 bases, with 12 bases in between. Taken from the germline V gene, the CDR1 and CDR2 loops are SGDLS and YYNGEE. Its CDR3 holds 15 amino acids, cysteine through phenylalanine. The CDR3 DNA has 45 bases and is translated from base 1.